What follows is one TCR beta chain and its context. Per germline, CDR1 ENHRY and CDR2 SYGVKD. CDR3 size: 15 residues. The sample is drawn from a study of human CD8 memory T cell subsets. TPEX cells were exhausted-like CCR7+ PD-1+ TIGIT+ early memory CD8+ T cells. Libraries for TCR beta were constructed using UMI-labeled 5' RACE. Using the 5' RACE reads, TCRdb records one entry per CDR3 protein without DNA. This repertoire includes thousands of distinct CDR3 sequences. Source material: CD8+ T cells from PBMCs. This TCR was sampled from a human donor in good health. This chain joins TRBV10-3 and TRBJ2-7; TCRdb selects TRBD2, and the lack of DNA leaves this call unchecked. This chain's CDR3 is CAIKSAGDPSYEQYF.